This T cell receptor (beta chain) was sequenced during a study of T cells in Graves' hyperthyroidism and ophthalmopathy. The study's findings and limits: In blood, most of the thyroid clonotypes expanded above 0.001 were also present.

Template material for amplifying TCR beta CDR3 regions consisted of RNA transcripts. First-round RT-PCR with HTBI primers amplified the TCR CDR3 region. TCRdb passed the multiplex PCR reads through MiXCR, listing each CDR3 protein once. The sample lists a few hundred thousand distinct CDR3 sequences; 46% were seen once. About this clonotype: The antigen is unknown.

The study left out patients who had uncontrolled infection, other autoimmune disease, pregnancy or lactation. Looked up from germline, CDR1 is DFQATT and CDR2 is SNEGSKA (reference sequence). This CDR3 region has 14 residues. The V end was cut by 3 bases, the J end by 7 bases, with 16 bases between. Material: peripheral blood or thyroid tissue (not recorded which). V and J are TRBV20-1 and TRBJ1-5, with D perhaps TRBD1 (5 bases). The sequence was obtained from an adult woman with Graves' disease, either hyperthyroidism or ophthalmopathy (not recorded which). The CDR3 nucleotides are TGCAGTGCTAGTCCCCACAGGCGGGGGCAGCCCCAGCATTTT. Amino acid sequence: CSASPHRRGQPQHF.